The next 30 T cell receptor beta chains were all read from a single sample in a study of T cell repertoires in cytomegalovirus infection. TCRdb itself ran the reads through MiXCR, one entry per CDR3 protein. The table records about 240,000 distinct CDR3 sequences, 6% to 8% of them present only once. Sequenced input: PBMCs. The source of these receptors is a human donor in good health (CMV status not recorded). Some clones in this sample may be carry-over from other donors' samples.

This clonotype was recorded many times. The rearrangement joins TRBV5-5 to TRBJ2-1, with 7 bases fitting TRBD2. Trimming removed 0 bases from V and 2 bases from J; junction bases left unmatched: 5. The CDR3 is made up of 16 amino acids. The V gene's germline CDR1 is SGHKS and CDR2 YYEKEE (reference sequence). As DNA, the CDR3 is TGTGCCAGCAGCTTGGGGAGCGGGGCTCCCTACAATGAGCAGTTCTTC. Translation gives CASSLGSGAPYNEQFF.

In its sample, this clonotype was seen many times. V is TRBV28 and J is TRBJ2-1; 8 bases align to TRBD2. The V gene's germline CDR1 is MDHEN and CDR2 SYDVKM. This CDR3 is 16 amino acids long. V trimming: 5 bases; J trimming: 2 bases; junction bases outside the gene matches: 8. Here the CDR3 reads CASSPPRTSPYNEQFF. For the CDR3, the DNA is TGTGCCAGCAGTCCACCCCGGACTAGCCCCTACAATGAGCAGTTCTTC. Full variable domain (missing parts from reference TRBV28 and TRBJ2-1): DVKVTQSSRYLVKRTGEKVFLECVQDMDHENMFWYRQDPGLGLRLIYFSYDVKMKEKGDIPEGYSVSREKKERFSLILESASTNQTSMYLCASSPPRTSPYNEQFFGPGTRLTVL.

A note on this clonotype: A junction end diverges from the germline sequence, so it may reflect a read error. The CDR3 region has the DNA TGCAGCGTTGAAGATCTTAGGGGGACAGGGAGAGGCGGAGTGATCTTC. It translates to CSVEDLRGTGRGGVIF. The rearrangement uses TRBV29-1 and TRBJ2-1, with 9 positions matching TRBD1. The CDR3 contains 16 residues. Germline values: CDR1 SQVTM, CDR2 ANQGSEA.

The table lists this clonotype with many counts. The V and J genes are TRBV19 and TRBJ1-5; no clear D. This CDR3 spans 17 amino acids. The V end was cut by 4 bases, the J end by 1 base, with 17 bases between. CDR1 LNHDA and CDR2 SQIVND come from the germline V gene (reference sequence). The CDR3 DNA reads TGTGCCAGTAGTAACGGGCAGTCTGGGTTAAGCAATCAGCCCCAGCATTTT. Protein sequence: CASSNGQSGLSNQPQHF.

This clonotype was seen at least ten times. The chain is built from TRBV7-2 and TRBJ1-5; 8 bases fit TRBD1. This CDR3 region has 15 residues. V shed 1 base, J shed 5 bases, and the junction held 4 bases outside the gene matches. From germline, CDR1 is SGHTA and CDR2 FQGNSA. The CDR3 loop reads CASSLVGRGHQPQHF. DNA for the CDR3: TGTGCCAGCAGCTTAGTGGGCAGGGGGCATCAGCCCCAGCATTTT.

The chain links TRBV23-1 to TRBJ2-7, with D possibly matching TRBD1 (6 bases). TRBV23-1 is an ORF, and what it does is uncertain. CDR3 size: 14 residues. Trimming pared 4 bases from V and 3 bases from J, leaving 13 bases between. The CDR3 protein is CASSPRGKHYEQYF. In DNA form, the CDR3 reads TGCGCCAGCAGTCCCAGGGGAAAACACTACGAGCAGTACTTC.

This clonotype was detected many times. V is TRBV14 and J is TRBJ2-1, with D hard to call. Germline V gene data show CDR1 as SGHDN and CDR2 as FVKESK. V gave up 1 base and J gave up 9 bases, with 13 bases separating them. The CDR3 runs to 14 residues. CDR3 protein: CASSQVIAAGEQFF. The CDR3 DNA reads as TGTGCCAGCAGCCAAGTGATAGCCGCAGGTGAGCAGTTCTTC.

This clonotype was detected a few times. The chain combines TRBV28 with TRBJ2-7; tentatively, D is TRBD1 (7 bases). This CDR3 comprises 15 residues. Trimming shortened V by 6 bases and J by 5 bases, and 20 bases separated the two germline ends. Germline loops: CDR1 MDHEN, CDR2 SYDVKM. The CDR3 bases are TGTGCCAGCAGAGGAGGGGGACAGAACACACACGAGCAGTACTTC. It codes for CASRGGGQNTHEQYF.

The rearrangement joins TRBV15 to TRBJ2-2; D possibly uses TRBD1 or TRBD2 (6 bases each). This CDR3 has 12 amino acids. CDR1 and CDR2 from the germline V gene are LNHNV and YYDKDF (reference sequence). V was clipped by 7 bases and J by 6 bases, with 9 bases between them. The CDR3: CATKEGAGELFF. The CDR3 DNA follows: TGTGCCACCAAGGAGGGGGCCGGGGAGCTGTTTTTT.

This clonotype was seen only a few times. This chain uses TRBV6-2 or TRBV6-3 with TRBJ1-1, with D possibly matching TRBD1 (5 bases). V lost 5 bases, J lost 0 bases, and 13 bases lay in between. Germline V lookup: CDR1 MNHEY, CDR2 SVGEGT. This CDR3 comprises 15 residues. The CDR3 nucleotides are TGTGCCAGCAGTGGGGCGGGAGTCATGAACACTGAAGCTTTCTTT. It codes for CASSGAGVMNTEAFF.

The CDR3 nucleotides read TGTGCCAGCAGTGCTACGAGGGGAACTGAAGCTTTCTTT. This sequence encodes CASSATRGTEAFF. The chain links TRBV6-4 to TRBJ1-1, with a weak D call TRBD1 (5 bases). Germline CDR1 is MRHNA and CDR2 is SNTAGT. The ends were cut back, 4 bases at V and 5 bases at J, with 11 bases in the middle. The CDR3 is 13 residues long.

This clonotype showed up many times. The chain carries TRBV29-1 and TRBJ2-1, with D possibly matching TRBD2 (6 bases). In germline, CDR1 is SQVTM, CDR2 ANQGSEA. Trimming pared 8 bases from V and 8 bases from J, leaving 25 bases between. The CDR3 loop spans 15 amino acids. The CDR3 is CSLPAGPGQIDEQFF. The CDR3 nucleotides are TGCAGCCTGCCCGCGGGGCCGGGGCAAATCGATGAGCAGTTCTTC.

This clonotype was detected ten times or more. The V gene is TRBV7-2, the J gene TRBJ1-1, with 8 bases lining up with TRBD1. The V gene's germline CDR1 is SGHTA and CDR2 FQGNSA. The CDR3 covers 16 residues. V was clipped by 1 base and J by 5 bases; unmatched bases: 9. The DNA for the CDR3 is TGTGCCAGCAGCTTAGGAAGTCCAGGGGGCGGGACTGAAGCTTTCTTT. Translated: CASSLGSPGGGTEAFF.

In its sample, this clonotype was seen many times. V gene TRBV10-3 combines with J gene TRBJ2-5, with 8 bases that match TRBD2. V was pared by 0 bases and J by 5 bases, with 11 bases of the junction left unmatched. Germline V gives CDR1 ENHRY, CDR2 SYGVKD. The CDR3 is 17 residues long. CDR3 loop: CAISESETGGAGETQYF. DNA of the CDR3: TGTGCCATCAGTGAGTCTGAGACCGGGGGGGCCGGTGAGACCCAGTACTTC.

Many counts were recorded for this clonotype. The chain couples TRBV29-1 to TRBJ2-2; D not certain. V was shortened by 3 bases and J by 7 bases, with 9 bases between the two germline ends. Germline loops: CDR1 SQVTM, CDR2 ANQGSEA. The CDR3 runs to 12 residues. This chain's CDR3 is CSVDLRIGELFF. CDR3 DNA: TGCAGCGTTGATTTAAGGATCGGGGAGCTGTTTTTT.

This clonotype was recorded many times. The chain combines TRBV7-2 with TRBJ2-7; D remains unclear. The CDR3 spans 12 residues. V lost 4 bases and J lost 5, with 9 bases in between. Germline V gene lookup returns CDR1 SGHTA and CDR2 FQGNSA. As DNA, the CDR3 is TGTGCCAGCAGCTCCCCCCCCCACGAGCAGTACTTC. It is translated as CASSSPPHEQYF.

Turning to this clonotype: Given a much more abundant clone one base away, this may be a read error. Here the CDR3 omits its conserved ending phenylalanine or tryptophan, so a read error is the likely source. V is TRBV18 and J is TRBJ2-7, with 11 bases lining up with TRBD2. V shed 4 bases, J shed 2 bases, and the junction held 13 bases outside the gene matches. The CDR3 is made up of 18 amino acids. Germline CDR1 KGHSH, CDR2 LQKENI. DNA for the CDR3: TGTGCCAGCTCACTTACCCCTGGGACTAGCGGATTCACCTACGAGCAGTACTCC. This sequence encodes CASSLTPGTSGFTYEQYS.

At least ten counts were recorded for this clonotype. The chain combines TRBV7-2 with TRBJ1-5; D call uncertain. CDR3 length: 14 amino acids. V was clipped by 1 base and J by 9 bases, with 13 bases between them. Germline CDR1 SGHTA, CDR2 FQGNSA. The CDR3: CASSLGRTSGPQHF. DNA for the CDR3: TGTGCCAGCAGCTTAGGCCGGACCTCAGGGCCCCAGCATTTT.

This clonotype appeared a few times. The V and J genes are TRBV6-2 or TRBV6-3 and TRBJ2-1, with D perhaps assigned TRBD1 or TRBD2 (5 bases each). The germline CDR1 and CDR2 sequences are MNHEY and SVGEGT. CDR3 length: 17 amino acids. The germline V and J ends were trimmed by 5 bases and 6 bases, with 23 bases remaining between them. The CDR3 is CASSTPDDGAWVNEQFF. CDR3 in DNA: TGTGCCAGCAGTACCCCCGATGACGGGGCTTGGGTCAATGAGCAGTTCTTC.

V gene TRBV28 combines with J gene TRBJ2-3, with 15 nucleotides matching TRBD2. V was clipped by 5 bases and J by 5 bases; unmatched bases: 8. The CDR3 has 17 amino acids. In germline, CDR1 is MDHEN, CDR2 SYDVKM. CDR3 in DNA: TGTGCCAGCAGTGCCCCAGGGACTAGCGGGGGGAGAGATACGCAGTATTTT. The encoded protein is CASSAPGTSGGRDTQYF.

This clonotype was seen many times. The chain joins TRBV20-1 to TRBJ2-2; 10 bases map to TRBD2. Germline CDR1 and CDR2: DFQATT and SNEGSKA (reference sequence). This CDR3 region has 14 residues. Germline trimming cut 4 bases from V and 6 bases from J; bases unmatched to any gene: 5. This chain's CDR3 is CSATSGGGPGELFF. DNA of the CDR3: TGCAGTGCTACTAGCGGGGGAGGCCCCGGGGAGCTGTTTTTT.

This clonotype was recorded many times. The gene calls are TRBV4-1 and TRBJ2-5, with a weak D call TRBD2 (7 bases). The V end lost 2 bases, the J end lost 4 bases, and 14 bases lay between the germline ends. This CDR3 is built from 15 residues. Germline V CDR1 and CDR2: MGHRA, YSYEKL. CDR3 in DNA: TGCGCCAGCAGCCAACTCAACGGGGGGCCAGAGACCCAGTACTTC. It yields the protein CASSQLNGGPETQYF.

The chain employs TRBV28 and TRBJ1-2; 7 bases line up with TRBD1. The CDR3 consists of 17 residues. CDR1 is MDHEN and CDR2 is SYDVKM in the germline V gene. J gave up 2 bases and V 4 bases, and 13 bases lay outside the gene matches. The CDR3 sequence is CASSSPFMGQRNYGYTF. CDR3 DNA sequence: TGTGCCAGCAGTTCCCCGTTTATGGGACAGAGAAACTATGGCTACACCTTC.

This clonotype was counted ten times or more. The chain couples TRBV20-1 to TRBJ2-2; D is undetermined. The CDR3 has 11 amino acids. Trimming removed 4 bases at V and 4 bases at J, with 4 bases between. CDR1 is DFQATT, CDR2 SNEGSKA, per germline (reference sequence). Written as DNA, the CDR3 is TGCAGTGCTACGCTCACCGGGGAGCTGTTTTTT. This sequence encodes CSATLTGELFF.

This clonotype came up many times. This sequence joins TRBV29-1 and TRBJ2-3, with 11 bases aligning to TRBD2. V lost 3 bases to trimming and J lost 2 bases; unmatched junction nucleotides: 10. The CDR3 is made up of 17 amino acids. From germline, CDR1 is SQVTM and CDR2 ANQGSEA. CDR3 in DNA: TGCAGCGTTGATGGTCCCGCTAGCGGGGGGACCACAGATACGCAGTATTTT. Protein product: CSVDGPASGGTTDTQYF.

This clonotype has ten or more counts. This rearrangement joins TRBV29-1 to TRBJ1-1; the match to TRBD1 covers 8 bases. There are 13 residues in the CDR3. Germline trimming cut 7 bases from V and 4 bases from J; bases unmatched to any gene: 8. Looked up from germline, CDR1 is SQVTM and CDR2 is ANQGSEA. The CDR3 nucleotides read TGCAGCGCGGACAGGGAATGGGGCACTGAAGCTTTCTTT. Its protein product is CSADREWGTEAFF.

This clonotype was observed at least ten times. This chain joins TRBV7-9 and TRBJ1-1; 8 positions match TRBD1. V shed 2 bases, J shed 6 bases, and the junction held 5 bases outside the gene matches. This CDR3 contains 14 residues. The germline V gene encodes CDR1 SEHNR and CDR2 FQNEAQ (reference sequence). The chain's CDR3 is CASSLTGGNPEAFF. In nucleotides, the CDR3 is TGTGCCAGCAGCTTAACAGGGGGTAACCCTGAAGCTTTCTTT. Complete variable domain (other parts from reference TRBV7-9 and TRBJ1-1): DTGVSQNPRHKITKRGQNVTFRCDPISEHNRLYWYRQTLGQGPEFLTYFQNEAQLEKSRLLSDRFSAERPKGSFSTLEIQRTEQGDSAMYLCASSLTGGNPEAFFGQGTRLTVV.

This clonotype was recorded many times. CDR3 in DNA: TGTGCCAGCAGCTCTCACACGCAGGGACAGTACTTC. It encodes CASSSHTQGQYF. The chain joins TRBV7-2 to TRBJ2-7; the D gene is possibly TRBD1 (5 bases). CDR1 and CDR2 from the germline V gene are SGHTA and FQGNSA. This CDR3 spans 12 amino acids. V was cut by 4 bases and J by 10 bases, with 14 bases left in between.

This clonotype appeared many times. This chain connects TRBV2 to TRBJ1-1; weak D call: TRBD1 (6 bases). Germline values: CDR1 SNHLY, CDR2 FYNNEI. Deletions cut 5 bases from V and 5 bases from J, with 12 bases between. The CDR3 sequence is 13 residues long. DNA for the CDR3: TGTGCCAGCAGTAAATCAGGGGATACTGAAGCTTTCTTT. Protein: CASSKSGDTEAFF.

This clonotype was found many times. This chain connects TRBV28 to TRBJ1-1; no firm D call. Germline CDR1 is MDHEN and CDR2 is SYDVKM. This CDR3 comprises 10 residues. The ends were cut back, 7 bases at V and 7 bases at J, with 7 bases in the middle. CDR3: CASTQGEAFF. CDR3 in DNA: TGTGCCAGCACTCAAGGTGAAGCTTTCTTT. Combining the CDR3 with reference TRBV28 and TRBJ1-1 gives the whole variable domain DVKVTQSSRYLVKRTGEKVFLECVQDMDHENMFWYRQDPGLGLRLIYFSYDVKMKEKGDIPEGYSVSREKKERFSLILESASTNQTSMYLCASTQGEAFFGQGTRLTVV.